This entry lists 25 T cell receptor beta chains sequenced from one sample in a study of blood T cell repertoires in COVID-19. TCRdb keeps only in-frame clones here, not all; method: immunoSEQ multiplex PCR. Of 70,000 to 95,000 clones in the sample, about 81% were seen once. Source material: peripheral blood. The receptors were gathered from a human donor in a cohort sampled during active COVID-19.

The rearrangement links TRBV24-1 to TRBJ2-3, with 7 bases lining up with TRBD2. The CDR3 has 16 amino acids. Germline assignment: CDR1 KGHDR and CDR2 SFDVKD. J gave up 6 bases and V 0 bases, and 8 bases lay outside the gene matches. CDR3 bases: TGTGCCACCAGTGATTTGGTCGGGGGGAGCCGGGATACGCAGTATTTT. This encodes CATSDLVGGSRDTQYF.

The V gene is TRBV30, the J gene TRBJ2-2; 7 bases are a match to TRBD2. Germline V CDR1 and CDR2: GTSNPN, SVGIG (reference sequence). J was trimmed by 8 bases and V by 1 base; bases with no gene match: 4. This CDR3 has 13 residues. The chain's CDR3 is CAWSGTRRGELFF. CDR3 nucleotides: TGTGCCTGGAGTGGGACTAGGCGAGGGGAGCTGTTTTTT.

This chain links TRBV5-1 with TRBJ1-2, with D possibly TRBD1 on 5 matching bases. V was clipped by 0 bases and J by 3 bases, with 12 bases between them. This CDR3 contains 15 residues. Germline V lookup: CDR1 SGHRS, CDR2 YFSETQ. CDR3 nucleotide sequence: TGCGCCAGCAGCTTGGGGTGGGGCCGAGACTATGGCTACACCTTC. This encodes CASSLGWGRDYGYTF.

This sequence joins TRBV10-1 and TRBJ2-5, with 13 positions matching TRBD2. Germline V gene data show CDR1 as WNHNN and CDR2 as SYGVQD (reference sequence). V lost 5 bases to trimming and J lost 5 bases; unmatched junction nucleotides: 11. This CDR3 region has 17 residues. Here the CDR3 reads CASSPGLAGVWDETQYF. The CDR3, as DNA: TGCGCCAGCAGTCCTGGACTAGCGGGGGTATGGGATGAGACCCAGTACTTC.

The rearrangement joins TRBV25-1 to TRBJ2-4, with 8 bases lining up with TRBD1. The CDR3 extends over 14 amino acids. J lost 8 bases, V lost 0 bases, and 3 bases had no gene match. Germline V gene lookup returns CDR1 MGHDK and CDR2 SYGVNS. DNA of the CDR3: TGTGCCAGCAGTGAATACCCAGGGGGCTACATTCAGTACTTC. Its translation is CASSEYPGGYIQYF.

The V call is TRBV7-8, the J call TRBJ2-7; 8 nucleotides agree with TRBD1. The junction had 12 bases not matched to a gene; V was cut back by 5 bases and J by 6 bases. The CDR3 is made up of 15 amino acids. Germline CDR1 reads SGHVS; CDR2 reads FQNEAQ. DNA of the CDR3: TGTGCCAGCAGCAACCCGACAGGGGCTGGCTCCGAGCAGTACTTC. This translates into CASSNPTGAGSEQYF.

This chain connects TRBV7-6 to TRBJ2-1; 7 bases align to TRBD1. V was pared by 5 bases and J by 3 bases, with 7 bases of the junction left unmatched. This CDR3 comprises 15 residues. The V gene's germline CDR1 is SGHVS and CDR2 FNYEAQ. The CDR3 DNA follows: TGTGCCAGCAGCGCGACGGGACAGTTCTACAATGAGCAGTTCTTC. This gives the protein CASSATGQFYNEQFF.

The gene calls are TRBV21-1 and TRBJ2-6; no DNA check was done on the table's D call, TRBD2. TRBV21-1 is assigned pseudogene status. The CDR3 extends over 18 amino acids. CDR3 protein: CASSKGGGGRAGANVLTF. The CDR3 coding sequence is TGTGCCAGCAGCAAAGGTGGCGGGGGGCGCGCTGGGGCCAACGTCCTGACTTTC.

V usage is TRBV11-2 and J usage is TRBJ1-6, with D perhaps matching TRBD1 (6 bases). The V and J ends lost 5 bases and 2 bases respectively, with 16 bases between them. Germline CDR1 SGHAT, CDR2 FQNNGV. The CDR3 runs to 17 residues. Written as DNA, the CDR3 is TGTGCCAGCAGCCCCTTTGAGGGGGACCCCTATAATTCACCCCTCCACTTT. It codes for CASSPFEGDPYNSPLHF.

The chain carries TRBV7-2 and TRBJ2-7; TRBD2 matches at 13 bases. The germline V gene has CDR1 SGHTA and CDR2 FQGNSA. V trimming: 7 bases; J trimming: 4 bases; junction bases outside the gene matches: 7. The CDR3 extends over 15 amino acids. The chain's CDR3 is CASTWTSGGPYEQYF. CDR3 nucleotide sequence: TGTGCCAGCACCTGGACTAGCGGGGGTCCATACGAGCAGTACTTC.

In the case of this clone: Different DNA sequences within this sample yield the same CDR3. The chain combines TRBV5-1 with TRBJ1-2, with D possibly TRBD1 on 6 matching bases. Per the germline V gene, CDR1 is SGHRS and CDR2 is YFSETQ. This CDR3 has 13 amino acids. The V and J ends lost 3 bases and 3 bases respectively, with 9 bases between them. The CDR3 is CASSSQGDYGYTF. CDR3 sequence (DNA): TGCGCCAGCAGCTCACAGGGTGACTATGGCTACACCTTC. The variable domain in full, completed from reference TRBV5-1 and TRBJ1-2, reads KAGVTQTPRYLIKTRGQQVTLSCSPISGHRSVSWYQQTPGQGLQFLFEYFSETQRNKGNFPGRFSGRQFSNSRSEMNVSTLELGDSALYLCASSSQGDYGYTFGSGTRLTVV.

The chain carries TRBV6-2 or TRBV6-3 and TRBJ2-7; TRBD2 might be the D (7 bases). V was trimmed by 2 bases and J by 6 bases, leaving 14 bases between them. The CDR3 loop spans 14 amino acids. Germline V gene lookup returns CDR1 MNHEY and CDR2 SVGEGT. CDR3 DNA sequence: TGTGCCAGCAGTTACGCGTGGGGGGGGCCCGAGCAGTACTTC. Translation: CASSYAWGGPEQYF.

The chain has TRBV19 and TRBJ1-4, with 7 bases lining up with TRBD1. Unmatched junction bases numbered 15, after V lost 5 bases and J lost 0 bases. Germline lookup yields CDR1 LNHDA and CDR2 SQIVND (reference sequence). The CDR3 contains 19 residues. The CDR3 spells CASSVRDSQSFATNEKLFF. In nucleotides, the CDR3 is TGTGCCAGTAGTGTCCGGGACAGCCAATCATTTGCAACTAATGAAAAACTGTTTTTT.

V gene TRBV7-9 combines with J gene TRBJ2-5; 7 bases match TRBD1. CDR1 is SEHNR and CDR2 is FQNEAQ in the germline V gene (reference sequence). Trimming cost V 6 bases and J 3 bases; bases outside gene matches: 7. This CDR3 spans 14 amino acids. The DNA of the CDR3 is TGTGCCAGCAGAGGGGGCCCAGGGGAAGAGACCCAGTACTTC. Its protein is CASRGGPGEETQYF.

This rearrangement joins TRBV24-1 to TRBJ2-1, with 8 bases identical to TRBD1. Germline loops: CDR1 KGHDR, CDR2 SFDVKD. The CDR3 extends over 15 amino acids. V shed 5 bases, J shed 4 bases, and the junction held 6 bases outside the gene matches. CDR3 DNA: TGTGCCACCAGTGGCCCGGACAGGGTATACAATGAGCAGTTCTTC. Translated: CATSGPDRVYNEQFF.

Written as DNA, the CDR3 is TGTGCCAGCAGTCGACAGGGGGCGAAGAACACCATATATTTT. Translated: CASSRQGAKNTIYF. The V and J genes are TRBV6-5 and TRBJ1-3; 10 bases are a match to TRBD1. V gave up 5 bases and J gave up 7 bases; unmatched junction bases: 5. Germline V gives CDR1 MNHEY, CDR2 SVGAGI. The CDR3 sequence is 14 residues long.

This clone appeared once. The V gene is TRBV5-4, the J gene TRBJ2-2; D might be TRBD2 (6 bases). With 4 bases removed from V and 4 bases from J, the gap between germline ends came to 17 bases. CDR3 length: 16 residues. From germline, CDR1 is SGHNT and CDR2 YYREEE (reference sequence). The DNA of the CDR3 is TGTGCCAGCAGCAGCGGAAGTCTAGCGCTCACCGGGGAGCTGTTTTTT. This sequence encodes CASSSGSLALTGELFF.

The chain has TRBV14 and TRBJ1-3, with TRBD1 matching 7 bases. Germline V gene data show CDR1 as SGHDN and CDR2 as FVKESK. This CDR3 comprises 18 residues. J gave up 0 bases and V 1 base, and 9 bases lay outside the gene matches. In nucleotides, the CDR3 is TGTGCCAGCAGCCAAGTCGGGACAGAGATTCTCTCTGGAAACACCATATATTTT. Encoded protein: CASSQVGTEILSGNTIYF. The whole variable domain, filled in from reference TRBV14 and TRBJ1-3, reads EAGVTQFPSHSVIEKGQTVTLRCDPISGHDNLYWYRRVMGKEIKFLLHFVKESKQDESGMPNNRFLAERTGGTYSTLKVQPAELEDSGVYFCASSQVGTEILSGNTIYFGEGSWLTVV.

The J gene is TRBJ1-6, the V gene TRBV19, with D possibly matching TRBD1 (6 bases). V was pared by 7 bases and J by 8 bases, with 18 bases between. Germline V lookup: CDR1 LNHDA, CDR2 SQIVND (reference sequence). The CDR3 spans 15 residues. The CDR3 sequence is CASTRDTLTYSPLHF. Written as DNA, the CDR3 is TGTGCCAGTACCCGGGACACGTTGACTTATTCACCCCTCCACTTT.

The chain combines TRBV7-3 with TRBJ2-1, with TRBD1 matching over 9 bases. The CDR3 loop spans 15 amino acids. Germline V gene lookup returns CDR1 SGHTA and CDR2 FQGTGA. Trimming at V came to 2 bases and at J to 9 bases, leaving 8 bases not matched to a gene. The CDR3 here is CASSLSLGQGSEQFF. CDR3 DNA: TGTGCCAGCAGCTTATCCCTGGGACAGGGCTCTGAGCAGTTCTTC.

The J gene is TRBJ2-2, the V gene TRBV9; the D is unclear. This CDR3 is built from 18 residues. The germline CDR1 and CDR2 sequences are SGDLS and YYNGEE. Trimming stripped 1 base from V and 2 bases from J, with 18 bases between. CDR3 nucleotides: TGTGCCAGCAGCGTACAGATACGACATCATTTTAACACCGGGGAGCTGTTTTTT. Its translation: CASSVQIRHHFNTGELFF.

The CDR3 loop is CASSPWGQGGETQYF. CDR3 nucleotides: TGCGCCAGCAGCCCCTGGGGGCAGGGGGGCGAGACCCAGTACTTC. The rearrangement uses TRBV5-1 and TRBJ2-5; tentatively, D is TRBD1 (7 bases). V dropped 4 bases and J dropped 5 bases, with 18 bases sitting between them. This CDR3 is 15 amino acids long. CDR1 is SGHRS and CDR2 is YFSETQ in the germline V gene.

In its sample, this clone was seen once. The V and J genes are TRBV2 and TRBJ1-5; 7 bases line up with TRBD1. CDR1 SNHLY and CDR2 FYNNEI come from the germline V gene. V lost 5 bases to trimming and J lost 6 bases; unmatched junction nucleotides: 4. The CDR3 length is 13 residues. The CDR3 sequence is CASSWQGGQPQHF. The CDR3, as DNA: TGTGCCAGCAGTTGGCAGGGGGGTCAGCCCCAGCATTTT.

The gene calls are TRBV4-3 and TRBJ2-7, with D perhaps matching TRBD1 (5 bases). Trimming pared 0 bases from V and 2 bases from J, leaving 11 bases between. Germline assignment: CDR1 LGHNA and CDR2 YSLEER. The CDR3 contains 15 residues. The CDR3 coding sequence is TGCGCCAGCAGCCAAGATAGGGGCACTACCTACGAGCAGTACTTC. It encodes CASSQDRGTTYEQYF.

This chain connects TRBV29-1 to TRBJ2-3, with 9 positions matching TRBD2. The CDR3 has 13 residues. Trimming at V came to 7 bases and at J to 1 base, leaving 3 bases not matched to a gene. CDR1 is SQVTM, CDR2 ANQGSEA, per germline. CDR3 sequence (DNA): TGCAGCGGCATAGCGGGGGGCACAGATACGCAGTATTTT. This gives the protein CSGIAGGTDTQYF.